This is a list of T cell receptor beta chains from one sample in a study of blood T cell repertoires in COVID-19. Repertoires were generated with immunoSEQ multiplex PCR, while TCRdb's copy carries only in-frame clones and drops some. The table records 150,000 to 200,000 clones, roughly 80% of them present only once. Sequencing input: peripheral blood. Receptors were obtained from a woman older than 75 with acute or convalescent COVID-19. CDR3s leave out the opening cysteine and the closing phenylalanine or tryptophan. Fields, in order: D gene, J gene, V gene, CDR3 protein. The D gene is left open where the match is weak.

- | TRBJ1-1 | TRBV4-1 | ASSPFIVATEAF
- | TRBJ1-6 | TRBV27 | ASSSEPGSPLH
TRBD1 | TRBJ1-4 | TRBV27 | ASSSTGARNEKLF
TRBD1 | TRBJ1-1 | TRBV6-5 | ASSSRTGGTEAF
- | TRBJ1-1 | TRBV6-1 | ASSEARVLTGNTEAF
- | TRBJ2-5 | TRBV4-1 | ASSHVQETQY
- | TRBJ1-5 | TRBV30 | AWRKPGLQLGSNQPQH
TRBD2 | TRBJ2-3 | TRBV11-1 | ASRGLARPDTQY
TRBD2 | TRBJ2-7 | TRBV3-1/TRBV3-2 | ASSPSRLAGREQY
- | TRBJ2-3 | TRBV9 | ASSVGLLPVGLDTQY
- | TRBJ2-1 | TRBV25-1 | ASSPTTGSQYNEQF
- | TRBJ2-7 | TRBV6-5 | ASSYRPHFGEQY
TRBD2 | TRBJ2-1 | TRBV6-5 | AATSVGYNEQF
TRBD2 | TRBJ2-7 | TRBV29-1 | SVTGGGGLYEQY
- | TRBJ2-5 | TRBV27 | ASSPLGRQETQY
- | TRBJ2-3 | TRBV5-8 | ASSLGAGGGTDTQY
TRBD1 | TRBJ1-2 | TRBV7-9 | ASSSAQGSYGYT
- | TRBJ2-7 | TRBV5-1 | ASSLAGDQYEQY
- | TRBJ2-3 | TRBV11-2 | ASSLVGGIPDTQY
TRBD1 | TRBJ2-2 | TRBV5-4 | ASSPGTGTNTGELF
- | TRBJ2-7 | TRBV9 | ASSVGVSSYEQY
TRBD1 | TRBJ1-4 | TRBV29-1 | SVETGVDEKLF
TRBD2 | TRBJ2-3 | TRBV11-2 | ASSPSGRVSDTQY
TRBD1 | TRBJ1-6 | TRBV11-2 | ASSLRTGTSPLH
TRBD1 | TRBJ2-1 | TRBV7-9 | ASSDRDRGLNEQF
TRBD1 | TRBJ2-1 | TRBV19 | ASSMTGGGHNEQF
- | TRBJ1-2 | TRBV5-1 | ASSYRFFVTLDNYGYT
- | TRBJ2-3 | TRBV11-3 | ASSLRGSTDTQY
TRBD2 | TRBJ2-2 | TRBV2 | ASSVAGGTGELF
TRBD1 | TRBJ2-3 | TRBV29-1 | SVEMTGGTDTQY
- | TRBJ1-6 | TRBV30 | AWKRTVGSPLH
- | TRBJ1-2 | TRBV11-2 | ASSLSGHINYGYT
- | TRBJ2-5 | TRBV10-3 | AISVGNSRETQY
- | TRBJ1-1 | TRBV5-1 | ASSRQVNTEAF
TRBD2 | TRBJ2-7 | TRBV6-5 | ASSYSSGAPYEQY
- | TRBJ2-7 | TRBV27 | ASRPNLSYEQY
TRBD2 | TRBJ2-7 | TRBV5-4 | ASSLEAGRSNEQY
TRBD2 | TRBJ2-1 | TRBV11-2 | ASTIGLAGEQF
- | TRBJ2-5 | TRBV10-3 | AISERVRGEETQY
- | TRBJ2-3 | TRBV6-4 | ASSDSRIPGEFTDTQY
- | TRBJ2-3 | TRBV19 | ASSSMALLTDTQY